This T cell receptor (beta chain) was sequenced for a study of T cells in Graves' hyperthyroidism and ophthalmopathy. Findings and caveats of the study: Onset of ophthalmopathy came a median 6.5 months after the model predicted it. Most clonotypes expanded in the thyroid (above 0.001) were also present in blood. Stable hyperthyroidism and ophthalmopathy were separated using 13 V-J signatures.

Looked up from germline, CDR1 is SGHTA and CDR2 is FQGNSA. The V end lost 1 base, the J end lost 8 bases, and 17 bases lay between the germline ends. The CDR3 consists of 15 residues. TCR beta CDR3 sequences were amplified from RNA transcripts. TCR CDR3 underwent first-round RT-PCR with the HTBI primer set. TCRdb fed the multiplex PCR reads into MiXCR, producing one record per CDR3 protein. The sample lists more than 550,000 distinct CDR3 sequences; 40% to 55% were seen once. Exclusion of a patient resulted from uncontrolled infection, other autoimmune disease, pregnancy or lactation. In the case of this clonotype: The antigen is undetermined.

V is TRBV7-2 and J is TRBJ1-1; D call uncertain. The sample was peripheral blood or thyroid tissue (not recorded which). The source of this sequence is an adult man with Graves' disease, either hyperthyroidism or ophthalmopathy (not recorded which). Here the CDR3 reads CASSLELVLLAEAFF. As DNA, the CDR3 is TGTGCCAGCAGCTTAGAATTGGTGTTGTTAGCCGAAGCTTTCTTT.